The rows below give T cell receptor beta chains drawn from one sample of a study of T cell repertoires in cytomegalovirus infection. TCRdb independently ran MiXCR on the reads; one entry per CDR3 protein. The sample lists about 300,000 distinct CDR3 sequences; 9.6% were seen once. The sequenced sample consisted of PBMCs. The receptors shown here come from a human donor in good health (CMV status not recorded). Some clones in this sample may be carry-over from other donors' samples. Each CDR3 is given with its conserved first and last residue. D genes are given only for firm matches. Size is omitted from some rows. Given values are once, few, many or a class for expanded clones.

v_call: TRBV20-1
j_call: TRBJ1-1
d_call: TRBD1
clone_size: many
cdr3_nt: TGCAGTGCTAGCCGGGACAGTAAGAACACTGAAGCTTTCTTT
cdr3_aa: CSASRDSKNTEAFF

v_call: TRBV5-4
j_call: TRBJ2-5
d_call: TRBD1
clone_size: many
cdr3_nt: TGTGCCAGCAGCTGGGGACAGCCACAAGAGACCCAGTACTTC
cdr3_aa: CASSWGQPQETQYF

v_call: TRBV24-1
j_call: TRBJ2-1
d_call: -
clone_size: few
cdr3_nt: TGTGCCACCAGTGCCATCTCCCCTGATAATGAGCAGTTCTTC
cdr3_aa: CATSAISPDNEQFF

v_call: TRBV5-4
j_call: TRBJ1-1
d_call: TRBD1
clone_size: many
cdr3_nt: TGTGCCAGCAGCTCTGGACAGGGTCGAAGGTTTGGTGAAGCTTTCTTT
cdr3_aa: CASSSGQGRRFGEAFF

v_call: TRBV12-3/TRBV12-4
j_call: TRBJ2-7
d_call: -
clone_size: many
cdr3_nt: TGTGCCAGCAGGAGGCCCAGAAGCTACGAGCAGTACTTC
cdr3_aa: CASRRPRSYEQYF

v_call: TRBV19
j_call: TRBJ1-1
d_call: TRBD1
clone_size: -
cdr3_nt: TGTGCCAGTAGTAGAGACAGGGGGGGCGAAGCTTTCTTT
cdr3_aa: CASSRDRGGEAFF

v_call: TRBV19
j_call: TRBJ2-1
d_call: -
clone_size: many
cdr3_nt: TGTGCCAGTAGTTCGGCGGGGCACTCCTACAATGAGCAGTTCTTC
cdr3_aa: CASSSAGHSYNEQFF

v_call: TRBV6-6
j_call: TRBJ2-3
d_call: -
clone_size: -
cdr3_nt: TGTGCCAGCACCCAGGGGGGGGGGAACACAGATACGCAGTATTTT
cdr3_aa: CASTQGGGNTDTQYF

v_call: TRBV7-2
j_call: TRBJ2-3
d_call: TRBD2
clone_size: many
cdr3_nt: TGTGCCAGCAGCCCGGGGGGGCCCGCAGATACGCAGTATTTT
cdr3_aa: CASSPGGPADTQYF

v_call: TRBV7-2
j_call: TRBJ1-1
d_call: -
clone_size: many
cdr3_nt: TGTGCCAGCAGCCCGACGACCTGGGGCACTGAAGCTTTCTTT
cdr3_aa: CASSPTTWGTEAFF

v_call: TRBV20-1
j_call: TRBJ2-1
d_call: TRBD1
clone_size: many
cdr3_nt: TGCAGTGCTAGAGGACAGGGGTCCTCCTACAATGAGCAGTTCTTC
cdr3_aa: CSARGQGSSYNEQFF

v_call: TRBV20-1
j_call: TRBJ2-7
d_call: -
clone_size: few
cdr3_nt: TGCAGTGCTCCGGACACCACCTACGAGCAGTACTTC
cdr3_aa: CSAPDTTYEQYF

v_call: TRBV11-2
j_call: TRBJ2-5
d_call: -
clone_size: many
cdr3_nt: TGTGCCAGCAGCCCGGGGGGCGGCCAAGAGACCCAGTACTTC
cdr3_aa: CASSPGGGQETQYF

v_call: TRBV28
j_call: TRBJ2-1
d_call: TRBD1
clone_size: -
cdr3_nt: TGTGCCAGCAGTTTGCGGGACAGGAATGAGCAGTTCTTC
cdr3_aa: CASSLRDRNEQFF